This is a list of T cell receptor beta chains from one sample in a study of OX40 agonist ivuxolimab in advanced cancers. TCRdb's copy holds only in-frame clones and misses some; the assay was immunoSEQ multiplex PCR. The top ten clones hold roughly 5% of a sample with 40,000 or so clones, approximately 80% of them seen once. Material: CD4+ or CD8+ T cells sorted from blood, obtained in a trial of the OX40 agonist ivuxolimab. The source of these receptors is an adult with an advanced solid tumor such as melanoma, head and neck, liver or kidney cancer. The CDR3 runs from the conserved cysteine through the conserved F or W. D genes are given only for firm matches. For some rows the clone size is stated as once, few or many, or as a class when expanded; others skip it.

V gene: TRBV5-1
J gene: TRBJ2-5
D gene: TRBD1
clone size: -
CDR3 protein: CASSFNTGGVETQYF
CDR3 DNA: TGCGCCAGCAGCTTCAATACAGGGGGAGTAGAGACCCAGTACTTC

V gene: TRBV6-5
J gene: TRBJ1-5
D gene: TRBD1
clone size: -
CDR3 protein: CASRKDRGPNQPQHF
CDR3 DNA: TGTGCCAGCAGGAAGGACAGGGGGCCTAATCAGCCCCAGCATTTT

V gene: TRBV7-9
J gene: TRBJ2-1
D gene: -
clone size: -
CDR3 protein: CASNYRRAGNEQFF
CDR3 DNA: TGTGCCAGCAACTATAGGAGGGCGGGCAATGAGCAGTTCTTC

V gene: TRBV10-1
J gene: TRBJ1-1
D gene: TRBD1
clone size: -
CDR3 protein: CASRGQGNGEAFF
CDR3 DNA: TGCGCCAGCAGGGGACAGGGGAATGGTGAAGCTTTCTTT

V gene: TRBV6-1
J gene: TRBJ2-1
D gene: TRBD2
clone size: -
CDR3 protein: CASNLAGAGYNEQFF
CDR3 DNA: TGTGCCAGCAACCTAGCGGGAGCCGGCTACAATGAGCAGTTCTTC

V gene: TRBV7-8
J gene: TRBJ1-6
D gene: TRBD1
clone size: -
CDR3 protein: CASSLGTGVSPLHF
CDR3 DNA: TGTGCCAGCAGCCTCGGAACAGGGGTTTCACCCCTCCACTTT

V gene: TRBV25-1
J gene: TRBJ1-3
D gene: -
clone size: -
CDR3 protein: CASSEGDRGNRAGNTIYF
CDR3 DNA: TGTGCCAGCAGTGAGGGGGACCGCGGGAACCGAGCTGGAAACACCATATATTTT

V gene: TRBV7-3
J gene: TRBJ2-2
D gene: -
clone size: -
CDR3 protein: CASSPGTGGTGELFF
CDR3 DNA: TGTGCCAGCAGCCCCGGGACCGGGGGCACCGGGGAGCTGTTTTTT

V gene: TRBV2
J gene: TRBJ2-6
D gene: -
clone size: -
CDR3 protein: CASRDGANVLTF
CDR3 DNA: TGTGCCAGCAGGGATGGGGCCAACGTCCTGACTTTC

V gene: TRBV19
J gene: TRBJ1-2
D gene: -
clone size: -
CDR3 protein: CASRPQGGGNYGYIF
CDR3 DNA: TGTGCCAGTAGGCCACAGGGAGGCGGCAACTATGGCTACATCTTC

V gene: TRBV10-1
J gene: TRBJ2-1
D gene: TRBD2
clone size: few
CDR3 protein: CASSRLGGPSSYNEQFF
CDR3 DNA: TGCGCCAGCAGTCGCCTGGGAGGGCCGAGCTCCTACAATGAGCAGTTCTTC

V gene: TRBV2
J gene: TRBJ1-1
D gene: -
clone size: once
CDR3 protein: CASREPGDQAFF
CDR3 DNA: TGTGCCAGCAGGGAACCAGGAGACCAAGCTTTCTTT

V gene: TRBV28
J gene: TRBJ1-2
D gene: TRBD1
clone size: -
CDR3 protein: CASSLGGQGYGYTF
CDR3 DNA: TGTGCCAGCAGTTTAGGTGGACAGGGGTATGGCTACACCTTC

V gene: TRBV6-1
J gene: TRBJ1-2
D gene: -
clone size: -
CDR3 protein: CASSDRVGYTF
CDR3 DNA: TGTGCCAGCAGTGACCGCGTTGGCTACACCTTC

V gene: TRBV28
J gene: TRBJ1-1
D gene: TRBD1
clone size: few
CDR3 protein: CASSPGTARGTFF
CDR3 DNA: TGTGCCAGCAGCCCCGGGACAGCTAGGGGAACTTTCTTT

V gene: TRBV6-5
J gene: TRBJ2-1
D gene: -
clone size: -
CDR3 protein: CASSPPGRSNEQFF
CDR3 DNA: TGTGCCAGCAGTCCCCCCGGGCGCAGCAATGAGCAGTTCTTC

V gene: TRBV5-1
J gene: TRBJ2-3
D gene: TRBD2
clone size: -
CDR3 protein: CASRAGPYTDTQYF
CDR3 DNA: TGCGCCAGCAGAGCGGGACCATACACAGATACGCAGTATTTT

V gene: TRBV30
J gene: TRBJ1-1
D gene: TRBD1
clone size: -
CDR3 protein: CAWEVPGQFKAEAFF
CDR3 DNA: TGTGCCTGGGAAGTCCCGGGACAGTTCAAGGCTGAAGCTTTCTTT

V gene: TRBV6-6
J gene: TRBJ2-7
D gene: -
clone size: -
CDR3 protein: CASSYRQAYEQYF
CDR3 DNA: TGTGCCAGCAGTTACAGGCAGGCCTACGAGCAGTACTTC

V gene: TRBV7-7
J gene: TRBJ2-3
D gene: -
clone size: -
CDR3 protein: CASSPLSRQDTQYF
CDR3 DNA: TGTGCTAGCAGCCCCTTGTCGCGACAAGATACGCAGTATTTT

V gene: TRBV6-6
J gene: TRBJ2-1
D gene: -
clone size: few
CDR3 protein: CASSPSREQFF
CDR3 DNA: TGTGCCAGCAGCCCCAGCCGTGAGCAGTTCTTC

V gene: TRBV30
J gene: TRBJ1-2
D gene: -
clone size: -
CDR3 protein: CAWRRGPREPYGYTF
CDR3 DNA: TGTGCCTGGAGAAGAGGGCCCAGGGAACCATATGGCTACACCTTC

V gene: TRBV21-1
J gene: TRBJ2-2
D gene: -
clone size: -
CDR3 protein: CASSKVIRDQTPGELFF
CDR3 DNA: TGTGCCAGCAGCAAAGTGATCAGGGACCAGACCCCCGGGGAGCTGTTTTTT

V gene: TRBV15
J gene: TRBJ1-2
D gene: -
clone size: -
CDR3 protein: CATSRDLGGGYGYTF
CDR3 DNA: TGTGCCACCAGCAGAGATTTGGGGGGTGGCTATGGCTACACCTTC

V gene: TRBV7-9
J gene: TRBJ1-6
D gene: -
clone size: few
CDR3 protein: CASRDTYNSPLHF
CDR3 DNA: TGTGCCAGCCGGGACACCTATAATTCACCCCTCCACTTT

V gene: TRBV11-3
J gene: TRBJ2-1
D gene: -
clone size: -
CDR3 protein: CASSSRDSNEQFF
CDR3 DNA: TGTGCCAGCAGCTCCCGGGACTCCAATGAGCAGTTCTTC

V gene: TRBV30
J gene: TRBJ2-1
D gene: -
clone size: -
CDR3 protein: CAWSGRAYNEQFF
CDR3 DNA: TGTGCCTGGAGTGGGCGAGCCTACAATGAGCAGTTCTTC

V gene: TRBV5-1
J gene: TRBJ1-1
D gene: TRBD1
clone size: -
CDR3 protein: CASSLQGASAEAFF
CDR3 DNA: TGCGCCAGCAGCTTGCAGGGGGCATCGGCTGAAGCTTTCTTT

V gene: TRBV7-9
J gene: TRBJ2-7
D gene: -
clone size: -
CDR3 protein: CASSLASRREQYF
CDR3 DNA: TGTGCCAGCAGCTTGGCCTCTAGGAGGGAGCAGTACTTC

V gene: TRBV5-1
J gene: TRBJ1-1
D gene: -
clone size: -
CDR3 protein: CASSLEALGDTEAFF
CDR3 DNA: TGCGCCAGCAGCTTGGAGGCGCTTGGGGACACTGAAGCTTTCTTT

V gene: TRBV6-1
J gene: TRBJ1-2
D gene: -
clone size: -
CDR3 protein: CASNPGGGGGDGYTF
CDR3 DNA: TGTGCCAGCAACCCGGGAGGAGGGGGAGGGGATGGCTACACCTTC

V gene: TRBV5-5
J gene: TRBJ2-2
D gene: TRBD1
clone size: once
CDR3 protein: CASSSRQGSAPAVFF
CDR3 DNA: TGTGCCAGCAGCTCCCGACAGGGGTCAGCCCCGGCGGTGTTTTTT

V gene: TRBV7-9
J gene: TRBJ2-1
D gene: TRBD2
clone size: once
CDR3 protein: CASSNRLAGGSNEQFF
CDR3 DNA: TGTGCCAGCAGCAACCGACTAGCGGGAGGATCCAATGAGCAGTTCTTC

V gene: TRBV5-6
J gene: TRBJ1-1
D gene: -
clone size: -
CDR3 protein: CASSFPQGAEAFF
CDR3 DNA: TGTGCCAGCAGCTTTCCGCAGGGTGCCGAAGCTTTCTTT

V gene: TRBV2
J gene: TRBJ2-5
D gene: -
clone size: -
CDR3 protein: CASEGQETQYF
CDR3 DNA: TGTGCCAGCGAGGGGCAAGAGACCCAGTACTTC

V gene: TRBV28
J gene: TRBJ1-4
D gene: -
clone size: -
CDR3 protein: CASSPPGTQAEKLFF
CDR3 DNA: TGTGCCAGCAGTCCTCCCGGGACCCAAGCTGAAAAACTGTTTTTT

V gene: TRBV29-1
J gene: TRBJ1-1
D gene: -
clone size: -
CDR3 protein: CSVDRLNTEAFF
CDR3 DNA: TGCAGCGTTGACAGATTGAACACTGAAGCTTTCTTT

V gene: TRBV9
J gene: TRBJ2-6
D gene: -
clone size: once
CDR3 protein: CASSQGTSPGRANVLTF
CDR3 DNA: TGTGCCAGCAGCCAAGGGACAAGCCCCGGAAGGGCCAACGTCCTGACTTTC

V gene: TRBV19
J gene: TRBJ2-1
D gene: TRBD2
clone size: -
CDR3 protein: CASSIALAGGRGEGNEQFF
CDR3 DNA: TGTGCCAGTAGTATCGCACTAGCGGGAGGGAGAGGCGAGGGCAATGAGCAGTTCTTC

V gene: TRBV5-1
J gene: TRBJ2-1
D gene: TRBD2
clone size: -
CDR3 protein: CASSFGTSGLEQFF
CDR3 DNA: TGCGCCAGCAGCTTCGGGACTAGCGGGCTTGAGCAGTTCTTC

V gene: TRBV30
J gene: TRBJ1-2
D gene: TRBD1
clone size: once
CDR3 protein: CAWRGDRGIYGYTF
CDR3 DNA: TGTGCCTGGAGAGGGGACAGGGGGATCTATGGCTACACCTTC

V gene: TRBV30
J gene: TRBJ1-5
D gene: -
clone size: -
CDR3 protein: CAWSVDGNQPQHF
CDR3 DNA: TGTGCCTGGAGTGTCGACGGGAATCAGCCCCAGCATTTT

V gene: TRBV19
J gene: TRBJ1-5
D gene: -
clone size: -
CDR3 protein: CASSIDLGSVNQPQHF
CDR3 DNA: TGTGCCAGTAGTATAGATTTGGGGTCCGTAAATCAGCCCCAGCATTTT

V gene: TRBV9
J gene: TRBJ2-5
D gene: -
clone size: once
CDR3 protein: CAVRGNGETQYF
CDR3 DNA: TGTGCCGTCAGGGGAAACGGGGAGACCCAGTACTTC

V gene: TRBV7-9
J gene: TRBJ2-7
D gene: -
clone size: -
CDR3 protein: CASSPGTRREQYF
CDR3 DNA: TGTGCCAGCAGCCCCGGGACCCGACGGGAGCAGTACTTC

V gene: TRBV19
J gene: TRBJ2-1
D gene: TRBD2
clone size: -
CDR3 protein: CASSIIPGSLAGGSHNEQFF
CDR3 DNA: TGTGCCAGTAGTATAATACCCGGATCTCTAGCGGGAGGATCCCACAATGAGCAGTTCTTC

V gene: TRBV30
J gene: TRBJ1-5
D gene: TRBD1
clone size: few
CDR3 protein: CAWSGSGGYSNQPQHF
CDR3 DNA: TGTGCCTGGAGTGGGTCAGGGGGATATAGCAATCAGCCCCAGCATTTT

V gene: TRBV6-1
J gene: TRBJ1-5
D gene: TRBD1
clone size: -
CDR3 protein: CASSQGGVQPQHF
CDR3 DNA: TGTGCCAGCAGTCAGGGGGGTGTTCAGCCCCAGCATTTT

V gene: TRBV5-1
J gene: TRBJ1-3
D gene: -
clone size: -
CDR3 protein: CASSVEGNTIYF
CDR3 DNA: TGCGCCAGCAGTGTTGAGGGGAACACCATATATTTT

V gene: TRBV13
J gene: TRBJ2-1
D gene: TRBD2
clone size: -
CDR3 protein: CASSSRLAGNYEQFF
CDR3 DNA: TGTGCCAGCAGCTCCCGGCTAGCGGGAAACTATGAGCAGTTCTTC

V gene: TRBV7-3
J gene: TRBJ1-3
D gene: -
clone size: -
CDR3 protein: CASSINGRGDTIYF
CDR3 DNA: TGTGCCAGCAGCATTAACGGACGAGGGGACACCATATATTTT

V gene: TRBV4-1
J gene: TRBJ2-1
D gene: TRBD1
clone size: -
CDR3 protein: CASSLRQGGSNEQFF
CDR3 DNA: TGCGCCAGCAGCCTACGACAGGGGGGGAGCAATGAGCAGTTCTTC

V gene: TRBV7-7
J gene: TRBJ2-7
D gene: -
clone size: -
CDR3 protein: CASSLGTAYEQYF
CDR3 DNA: TGTGCTAGCAGCTTAGGAACGGCCTACGAGCAGTACTTC

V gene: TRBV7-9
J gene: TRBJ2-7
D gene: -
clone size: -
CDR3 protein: CASSLDVQPKFHEQYF
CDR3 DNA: TGTGCCAGCAGCTTAGACGTTCAGCCCAAATTCCACGAGCAGTACTTC

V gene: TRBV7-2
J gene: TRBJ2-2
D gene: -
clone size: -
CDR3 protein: CASRLIANTGELFF
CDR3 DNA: TGTGCCAGCAGGCTTATAGCAAACACCGGGGAGCTGTTTTTT